This T cell receptor beta chain was identified during a study of blood T cell repertoires in COVID-19. Only in-frame clones appear in the TCRdb table, and some are missing; sequencing was by immunoSEQ multiplex PCR. The repertoire holds around 70,000 clones, with about four fifths as singletons. The V gene's germline CDR1 is GTSNPN and CDR2 SVGIG (reference sequence). CDR3 size: 13 residues. With V trimmed by 1 base and J by 6 bases, 4 bases remained unmatched. This receptor was identified in a woman in her sixties or seventies with acute or convalescent COVID-19. The genes are TRBV30 and TRBJ2-3; 7 nucleotides agree with TRBD1. The sample comprised peripheral blood. The CDR3 region has the DNA TGTGCCTGGAGTGGGGGACAGACCGATACGCAGTATTTT. Protein product: CAWSGGQTDTQYF. The complete variable domain, with remaining parts taken from reference TRBV30 and TRBJ2-3, reads SQTIHQWPATLVQPVGSPLSLECTVEGTSNPNLYWYRQAAGRGLQLLFYSVGIGQISSEVPQNLSASRPQDRQFILSSKKLLLSDSGFYLCAWSGGQTDTQYFGPGTRLTVL.